Listed here are 32 T cell receptor beta chains from one sample, sequenced in a study of radiotherapy plus CTLA-4 blockade in lung cancer. Assay used: immunoSEQ multiplex PCR; TCRdb lists only in-frame clones, some missing. The sample contains 25,000 to 35,000 clones, roughly four fifths of which appear only once. Material: peripheral blood, obtained from a patient treated with radiotherapy plus ipilimumab. The receptors shown here come from a human donor with non-small cell lung cancer that progressed on radiotherapy plus ipilimumab.

The chain uses TRBV5-4 and TRBJ2-3; 7 nucleotides agree with TRBD1. Germline CDR1 reads SGHNT; CDR2 reads YYREEE (reference sequence). This CDR3 spans 15 amino acids. V lost 1 base to trimming and J lost 4 bases; unmatched junction nucleotides: 6. The CDR3 nucleotides read TGTGCCAGCAGCTTGAAACAGGGGCTCCCAGATACGCAGTATTTT. It yields the protein CASSLKQGLPDTQYF.

DNA for the CDR3: TGCGCCAGCAGCGATCAGCGGGGGGGCAACAATGAGCAGTTCTTC. Translation gives CASSDQRGGNNEQFF. This chain uses TRBV5-1 with TRBJ2-1, with 10 bases fitting TRBD2. The length of the CDR3 is 15 residues. Germline CDR1 SGHRS, CDR2 YFSETQ. V lost 4 bases to trimming and J lost 5 bases; unmatched junction nucleotides: 6. Based on the CDR3 plus reference TRBV5-1 and TRBJ2-1, the full variable domain is KAGVTQTPRYLIKTRGQQVTLSCSPISGHRSVSWYQQTPGQGLQFLFEYFSETQRNKGNFPGRFSGRQFSNSRSEMNVSTLELGDSALYLCASSDQRGGNNEQFFGPGTRLTVL.

The J gene is TRBJ1-6, the V gene TRBV13, with D tentatively TRBD1 (5 bases). Germline lookup yields CDR1 PRHDT and CDR2 FYEKMQ (reference sequence). V lost 6 bases and J lost 7, with 13 bases in between. The CDR3 totals 14 residues. The CDR3 DNA sequence: TGTGCCAGCAGGGTTGGGGGGATGAATTCACCCCTCCACTTT. Amino acids: CASRVGGMNSPLHF.

The chain has TRBV2 and TRBJ1-5, with 7 nucleotides matching TRBD1. Germline V gene sequence: CDR1 SNHLY, CDR2 FYNNEI. V gave up 1 base and J gave up 0 bases; unmatched junction bases: 0. The CDR3 is 15 residues long. The CDR3 DNA reads as TGTGCCAGCAGTGAAGGGGACAGTAGCAATCAGCCCCAGCATTTT. It yields the protein CASSEGDSSNQPQHF.

The J gene is TRBJ1-2, the V gene TRBV28, with TRBD1 matching 8 bases. Germline loops: CDR1 MDHEN, CDR2 SYDVKM. The CDR3 extends over 12 amino acids. Germline trimming cut 6 bases from V and 7 bases from J; bases unmatched to any gene: 4. CDR3 region: CASRGQVRGYTF. CDR3 sequence (DNA): TGTGCCAGCAGGGGACAGGTCCGTGGCTACACCTTC.

This clone has more than one count but fewer than ten. V usage is TRBV2 and J usage is TRBJ1-3, with D uncertain. The V end was cut by 6 bases, the J end by 4 bases, with 16 bases between. Germline CDR1 and CDR2: SNHLY and FYNNEI. This CDR3 is built from 15 residues. In DNA form, the CDR3 reads TGTGCCAGCAGCCCCGAGGCCACCCTAGGAAACACCATATATTTT. It specifies CASSPEATLGNTIYF.

This clone was seen a handful of times. The chain recombines TRBV6-5 with TRBJ1-6, with 7 bases aligning to TRBD1. The CDR3 is made up of 15 amino acids. Germline CDR1 MNHEY, CDR2 SVGAGI. The ends lost 5 bases at V and 8 bases at J; junction bases unmatched: 9. CDR3 in DNA: TGTGCCAGCAGTCGACAGGGTTGGGATCATTCACCCCTCCACTTT. As protein: CASSRQGWDHSPLHF.

V usage is TRBV2 and J usage is TRBJ2-3, with a weak D call TRBD2 (7 bases). V lost 5 bases, J lost 6 bases, and 18 bases lay in between. This CDR3 has 15 amino acids. The germline CDR1 and CDR2 sequences are SNHLY and FYNNEI. For the CDR3, the DNA is TGTGCCAGCAGTCTTGGCCCACAGGGAGGGGATACGCAGTATTTT. Translated, it gives CASSLGPQGGDTQYF. The whole variable domain, remainder taken from reference TRBV2 and TRBJ2-3, is EPEVTQTPSHQVTQMGQEVILRCVPISNHLYFYWYRQILGQKVEFLVSFYNNEISEKSEIFDDQFSVERPDGSNFTLKIRSTKLEDSAMYFCASSLGPQGGDTQYFGPGTRLTVL.

The chain combines TRBV19 with TRBJ1-1, with no clear D. The V gene lost 8 bases and the J gene lost 1 base, with 14 bases spanning the gap. The CDR3 spans 14 residues. Per germline, CDR1 LNHDA and CDR2 SQIVND (reference sequence). The CDR3 loop reads CASEGPYRNTEAFF. The CDR3 DNA is TGTGCCAGTGAGGGCCCCTATAGGAACACTGAAGCTTTCTTT.

This clone was detected only a few times. V usage is TRBV2 and J usage is TRBJ2-5, with a weak D call TRBD2 (7 bases). The CDR3 runs 16 residues. Trimming cost V 7 bases and J 1 base, with 19 bases left between them. Germline CDR1 is SNHLY and CDR2 is FYNNEI. The CDR3 DNA reads as TGTGCCAGCACCGGAGAGGGGGGGGGCTTCCAAGAGACCCAGTACTTC. Translating it yields CASTGEGGGFQETQYF.

This clone showed up just a few times. V is TRBV2 and J is TRBJ2-7; TRBD1 might be the D (6 bases). Looked up from germline, CDR1 is SNHLY and CDR2 is FYNNEI. This CDR3 region has 15 residues. With 2 bases removed from V and 2 bases from J, the gap between germline ends came to 13 bases. In DNA, the CDR3 is TGTGCCAGCAGTGAATTGGTGGACAGCCCCTACGAGCAGTACTTC. Translated, it gives CASSELVDSPYEQYF.

This clone showed up many times. V and J are TRBV19 and TRBJ1-4, with D perhaps TRBD1 (6 bases). The length of the CDR3 is 15 residues. Germline CDR1 reads LNHDA; CDR2 reads SQIVND (reference sequence). The V and J ends lost 6 bases and 2 bases respectively, with 13 bases between them. CDR3 residues: CASSLQQGTNEKLFF. DNA for the CDR3: TGTGCCAGTAGCCTTCAACAGGGTACTAATGAAAAACTGTTTTTT.

Worth noting for this clone: At one end, the junction sequence differs from germline, possibly due to a read error. This chain connects TRBV2 to TRBJ2-5; 9 nucleotides align to TRBD2. Per the germline V gene, CDR1 is SNHLY and CDR2 is FYNNEI. The CDR3 loop spans 16 amino acids. The CDR3 DNA sequence: TGTGCCAGCATCAGAGAGCTAGCGGGGACGCAAGAGGCCCAGTACTTC. It encodes CASIRELAGTQEAQYF.

The rearrangement links TRBV9 to TRBJ2-1; 9 bases agree with TRBD2. CDR1 SGDLS and CDR2 YYNGEE come from the germline V gene. V was pared by 3 bases and J by 3 bases, with 7 bases of the junction left unmatched. This CDR3 is built from 16 residues. The CDR3 loop is CASSGRAGGYYNEQFF. CDR3 sequence (DNA): TGTGCCAGCAGCGGAAGAGCGGGAGGATACTACAATGAGCAGTTCTTC.

The chain is built from TRBV11-2 and TRBJ1-1; TRBD1 matches at 7 bases. The CDR3 runs to 14 residues. The V segment lost 1 base and the J segment 1 base; nucleotides outside the gene matches: 0. Germline CDR1 reads SGHAT; CDR2 reads FQNNGV. CDR3 residues: CASSLGTGNTEAFF. CDR3 coding DNA: TGTGCCAGCAGCTTAGGGACAGGGAACACTGAAGCTTTCTTT.

V is TRBV19 and J is TRBJ2-2, with D tentatively TRBD1 (6 bases). V lost 6 bases, J lost 0 bases, and 14 bases lay in between. The CDR3 has 16 residues. CDR1 is LNHDA, CDR2 SQIVND, per germline (reference sequence). CDR3 DNA: TGTGCCAGTAGGAATCGGAGACAGGCGAACACCGGGGAGCTGTTTTTT. Protein product: CASRNRRQANTGELFF.

The CDR3 sequence: CASSLATQGGYSNQPQHF. Here the CDR3 DNA reads TGTGCCAGCAGCTTAGCGACCCAGGGTGGTTATAGCAATCAGCCCCAGCATTTT. The chain joins TRBV7-9 to TRBJ1-5; D perhaps matches TRBD1 (5 bases). Germline-derived CDR1 and CDR2 are SEHNR and FQNEAQ (reference sequence). The CDR3 is 18 amino acids. V was clipped by 0 bases and J by 0 bases, with 15 bases between them.

This rearrangement joins TRBV7-3 to TRBJ1-1; TRBD1 matches 8 bases. This CDR3 is built from 15 residues. J lost 4 bases, V lost 5 bases, and 9 bases had no gene match. Germline-derived CDR1 and CDR2 are SGHTA and FQGTGA. CDR3 DNA sequence: TGTGCCAGCAGCCCCCACGGGACAGGTGGCACTGAAGCTTTCTTT. Residues: CASSPHGTGGTEAFF.

This chain uses TRBV5-1 with TRBJ2-7, with 9 bases fitting TRBD1. Germline CDR1 and CDR2: SGHRS and YFSETQ. With V trimmed by 3 bases and J by 4 bases, 5 bases remained unmatched. The CDR3 is 14 residues long. The CDR3 sequence is CASSSSTGGYEQYF. Here the CDR3 DNA reads TGCGCCAGCAGCTCATCGACAGGGGGATACGAGCAGTACTTC.

This clone is a singleton in its sample. The chain has TRBV4-3 and TRBJ1-2; 12 bases agree with TRBD1. The CDR3 length is 17 residues. V lost 3 bases and J lost 0; bases outside the gene matches: 5. Germline CDR1 is LGHNA and CDR2 is YSLEER. The CDR3 sequence is CASSQGQGALANYGYTF. As DNA, the CDR3 is TGCGCCAGCAGCCAGGGACAGGGGGCCTTAGCTAACTATGGCTACACCTTC.

This rearrangement joins TRBV7-2 to TRBJ2-7; 10 nucleotides line up with TRBD1. The J segment lost 2 bases and the V segment lost 5 bases, leaving 6 bases of the junction unmatched. The CDR3 spans 15 residues. Germline CDR1 and CDR2: SGHTA and FQGNSA. CDR3 DNA sequence: TGTGCCAGCAGCACGACGGGGACAGGGGCCTACGAGCAGTACTTC. It specifies CASSTTGTGAYEQYF.

This clone was seen a handful of times. The gene calls are TRBV5-6 and TRBJ1-1; 7 bases map to TRBD1. After removal of 4 bases from V and 2 bases from J, the junction contained 8 bases not matched to a gene. The CDR3 length is 15 residues. Per germline, CDR1 SGHDT and CDR2 YYEEEE. The CDR3 DNA reads TGTGCCAGCAGCCCGGCCGACAGGGTAAACACTGAAGCTTTCTTT. Protein sequence: CASSPADRVNTEAFF.

The chain uses TRBV7-9 and TRBJ2-3; weak D call: TRBD2 (6 bases). Germline assignment: CDR1 SEHNR and CDR2 FQNEAQ (reference sequence). This CDR3 has 15 residues. Trimming pared 1 base from V and 4 bases from J, leaving 12 bases between. The CDR3 nucleotides are TGTGCCAGCAGCTTAGAAGGGCTAGCGCCAGATACGCAGTATTTT. It codes for CASSLEGLAPDTQYF.

V and J are TRBV14 and TRBJ1-2, with D uncertain. The CDR3 has 15 residues. V lost 4 bases and J lost 6, with 18 bases in between. From germline, CDR1 is SGHDN and CDR2 FVKESK. CDR3 nucleotides: TGTGCCAGCAGCCGCCGGAGGACCCACGGCGATGGCTACACCTTC. Its translation is CASSRRRTHGDGYTF.

The chain employs TRBV2 and TRBJ2-1, with 12 bases identical to TRBD2. The ends lost 5 bases at V and 10 bases at J; junction bases unmatched: 9. This CDR3 comprises 15 residues. CDR1 and CDR2 (germline): SNHLY, FYNNEI. The CDR3 DNA reads as TGTGCCAGCAGTCTACTAGCGGGGGGTATAGGAGAGCAGTTCTTC. It translates to CASSLLAGGIGEQFF. The whole variable domain, filled in from reference TRBV2 and TRBJ2-1, reads EPEVTQTPSHQVTQMGQEVILRCVPISNHLYFYWYRQILGQKVEFLVSFYNNEISEKSEIFDDQFSVERPDGSNFTLKIRSTKLEDSAMYFCASSLLAGGIGEQFFGPGTRLTVL.

By sample share, this clone is medium-sized (0.01 to 0.1%). This rearrangement joins TRBV7-2 to TRBJ1-1; 7 positions agree with TRBD1. This CDR3 has 13 amino acids. With V trimmed by 4 bases and J by 4 bases, 3 bases remained unmatched. Per germline, CDR1 SGHTA and CDR2 FQGNSA. The chain's CDR3 is CASSSQGITEAFF. CDR3 in DNA: TGTGCCAGCAGCTCACAGGGGATCACTGAAGCTTTCTTT.

The chain recombines TRBV7-9 with TRBJ2-3; 7 bases are a match to TRBD1. J was trimmed by 4 bases and V by 6 bases; bases with no gene match: 4. Germline CDR1 is SEHNR and CDR2 is FQNEAQ (reference sequence). CDR3 length equals 13 residues. The CDR3 region is CASSPTGPDTQYF. The CDR3 DNA follows: TGTGCCAGCAGTCCGACAGGGCCAGATACGCAGTATTTT.

This rearrangement joins TRBV18 to TRBJ2-7; tentatively, D is TRBD2 (7 bases). From germline, CDR1 is KGHSH and CDR2 LQKENI. The CDR3 is 14 amino acids. V was clipped by 6 bases and J by 6 bases, with 18 bases between them. The CDR3 loop reads CASSEGGSGREQYF. The DNA for the CDR3 is TGTGCCAGCTCGGAGGGGGGGTCAGGGCGCGAGCAGTACTTC.

The chain links TRBV2 to TRBJ1-2; D may be TRBD1 (5 bases). The CDR3 spans 12 residues. V was pared by 7 bases and J by 7 bases, with 13 bases between. From germline, CDR1 is SNHLY and CDR2 FYNNEI. As DNA, the CDR3 is TGTGCCAGCAAGGGTCTGGGGGGTGGCTACACCTTC. Its protein is CASKGLGGGYTF.

The rearrangement uses TRBV9 and TRBJ1-3; no clear D gene. The CDR3 loop spans 13 amino acids. V was cut by 4 bases and J by 4 bases, with 9 bases left in between. CDR1 and CDR2 (germline): SGDLS, YYNGEE. DNA of the CDR3: TGTGCCAGCAGCCCCAGAATGGGAAACACCATATATTTT. Translated: CASSPRMGNTIYF.

This clone was counted between two and nine times. The gene calls are TRBV19 and TRBJ1-5, with D unclear. The CDR3 runs 11 residues. The V gene's germline CDR1 is LNHDA and CDR2 SQIVND (reference sequence). V was shortened by 8 bases and J by 7 bases, with 9 bases between the two germline ends. CDR3 in DNA: TGTGCCAGTGGGGAGGAACAGCCCCAGCATTTT. This encodes CASGEEQPQHF.

V is TRBV2 and J is TRBJ2-3; 15 bases match TRBD2. The ends lost 6 bases at V and 6 bases at J; junction bases unmatched: 4. The germline V gene encodes CDR1 SNHLY and CDR2 FYNNEI. This CDR3 is built from 15 residues. For the CDR3, the DNA is TGTGCCAGCAGCCTCGGACTAGCGGGGGGGGATACGCAGTATTTT. Translated, it gives CASSLGLAGGDTQYF.